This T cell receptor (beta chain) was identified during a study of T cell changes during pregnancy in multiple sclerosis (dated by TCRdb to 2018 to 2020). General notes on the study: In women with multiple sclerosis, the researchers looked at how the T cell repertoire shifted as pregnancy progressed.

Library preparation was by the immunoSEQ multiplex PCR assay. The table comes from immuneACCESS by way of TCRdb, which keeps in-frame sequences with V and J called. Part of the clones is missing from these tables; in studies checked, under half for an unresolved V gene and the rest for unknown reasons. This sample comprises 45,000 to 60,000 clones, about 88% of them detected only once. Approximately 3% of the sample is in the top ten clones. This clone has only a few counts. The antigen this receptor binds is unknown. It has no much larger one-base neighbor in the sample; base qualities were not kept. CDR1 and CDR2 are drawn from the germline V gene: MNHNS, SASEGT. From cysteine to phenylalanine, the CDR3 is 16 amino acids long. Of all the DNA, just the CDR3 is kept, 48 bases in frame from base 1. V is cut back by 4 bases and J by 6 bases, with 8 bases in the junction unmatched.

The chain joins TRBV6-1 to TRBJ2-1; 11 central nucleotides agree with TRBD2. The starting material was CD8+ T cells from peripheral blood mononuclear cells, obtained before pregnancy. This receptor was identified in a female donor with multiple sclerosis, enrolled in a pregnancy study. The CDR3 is CASSAQLAGGRNEQFF. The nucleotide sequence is TGTGCCAGCAGTGCGCAGCTAGCGGGGGGCCGCAATGAGCAGTTCTTC.